Each of the 2 T cell receptor beta chains below was sequenced from the same sample in a study of CD8 T cells in ankylosing spondylitis. In TCRdb, the 5' RACE reads were re-called with MiXCR into one record per CDR3 protein. The table lists under 250,000 distinct CDR3 sequences, around 32% of them singletons. The sample consisted of blood, either unsorted or a sorted T cell fraction (not recorded which). The receptors here all came from a male donor with ankylosing spondylitis or in good health (not recorded which).

This clonotype was counted at least ten times. The CDR3 DNA reads as TGTGCCACCAGCAGAGGCCTAGCTAACGCAGATACGCAGTATTTT. Encoded protein: CATSRGLANADTQYF. J is TRBJ2-3 and V is TRBV15; tentative D call: TRBD2 (5 bases). Germline lookup yields CDR1 LNHNV and CDR2 YYDKDF (reference sequence). With 1 base removed from V and 4 bases from J, the gap between germline ends came to 12 bases. This CDR3 comprises 15 residues.

This rearrangement joins TRBV12-3 or TRBV12-4 to TRBJ2-1; D not certain. Trimming took off 6 bases at V and 0 bases at J, with 15 bases between the two ends. The CDR3 runs to 16 residues. The CDR3 bases are TGTGCCAGCAGCCCCTTCCCACTGTGCTCCTACAATGAGCAGTTCTTC. Translated, it gives CASSPFPLCSYNEQFF.